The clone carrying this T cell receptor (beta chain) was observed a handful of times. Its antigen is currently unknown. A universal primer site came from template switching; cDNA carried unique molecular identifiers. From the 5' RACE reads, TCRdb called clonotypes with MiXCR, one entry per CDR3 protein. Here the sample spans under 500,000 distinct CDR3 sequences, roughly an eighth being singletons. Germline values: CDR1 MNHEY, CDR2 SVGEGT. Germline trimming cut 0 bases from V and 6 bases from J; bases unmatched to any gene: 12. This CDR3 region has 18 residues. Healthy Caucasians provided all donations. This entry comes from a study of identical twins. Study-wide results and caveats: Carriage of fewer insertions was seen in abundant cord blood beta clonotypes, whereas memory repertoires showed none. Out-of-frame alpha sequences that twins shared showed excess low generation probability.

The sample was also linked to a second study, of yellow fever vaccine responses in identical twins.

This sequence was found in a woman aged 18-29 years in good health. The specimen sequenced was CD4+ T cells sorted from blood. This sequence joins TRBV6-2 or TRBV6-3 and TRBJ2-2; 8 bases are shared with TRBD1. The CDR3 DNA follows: TGTGCCAGCAGTTACTCGATCGGCCGATCACAGGGGGCCGGGGAGCTGTTTTTT. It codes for CASSYSIGRSQGAGELFF.